This paragraph reports one T cell receptor beta chain. The antigen remains unidentified. The sample is drawn from a study of human T cells and chemical hapten exposure. Study outcomes and limitations: Having alopecia, donors may respond immunologically unlike healthy people.

The time point: pre-sensitization, week 0. Stated treatment: therapeutic diphenylcyclopropenone sensitization with weekly scalp DPC. Unfractionated whole blood yielded total RNA. This CDR3 contains 13 residues. Trimming cost V 6 bases and J 4 bases, with 11 bases left between them. From germline, CDR1 is MNHEY and CDR2 SVGAGI. A single record per CDR3 protein comes from TCRdb applying MiXCR to the RACE reads. The data contain under 300,000 distinct CDR3 sequences, over 8% of them singletons. The chain links TRBV6-5 to TRBJ2-3; D might be TRBD1 (5 bases). This specimen consisted of whole blood, obtained in connection with sensitization to the hapten diphenylcyclopropenone (DPC). The clonotype was recovered from a woman aged 35 to 49 with alopecia areata. Some clones in this sample may be carry-over from other donors' samples. CDR3: CASSYRTADTQYF. CDR3 coding DNA: TGTGCCAGCAGCTACAGGACCGCAGATACGCAGTATTTT.